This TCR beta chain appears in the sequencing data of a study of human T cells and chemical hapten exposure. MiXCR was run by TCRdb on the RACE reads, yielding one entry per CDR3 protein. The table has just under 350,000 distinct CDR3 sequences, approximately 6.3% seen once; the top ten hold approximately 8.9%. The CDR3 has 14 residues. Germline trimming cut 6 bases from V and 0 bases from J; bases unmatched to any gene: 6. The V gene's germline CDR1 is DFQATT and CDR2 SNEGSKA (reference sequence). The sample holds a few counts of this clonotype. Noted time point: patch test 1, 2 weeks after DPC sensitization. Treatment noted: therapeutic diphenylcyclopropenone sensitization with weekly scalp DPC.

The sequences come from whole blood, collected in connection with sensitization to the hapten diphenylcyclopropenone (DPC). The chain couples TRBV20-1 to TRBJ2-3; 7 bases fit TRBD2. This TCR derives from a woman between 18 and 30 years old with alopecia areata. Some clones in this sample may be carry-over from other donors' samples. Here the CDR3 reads CSAPSGGSTDTQYF. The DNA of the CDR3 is TGCAGTGCCCCATCCGGGGGGAGCACAGATACGCAGTATTTT.